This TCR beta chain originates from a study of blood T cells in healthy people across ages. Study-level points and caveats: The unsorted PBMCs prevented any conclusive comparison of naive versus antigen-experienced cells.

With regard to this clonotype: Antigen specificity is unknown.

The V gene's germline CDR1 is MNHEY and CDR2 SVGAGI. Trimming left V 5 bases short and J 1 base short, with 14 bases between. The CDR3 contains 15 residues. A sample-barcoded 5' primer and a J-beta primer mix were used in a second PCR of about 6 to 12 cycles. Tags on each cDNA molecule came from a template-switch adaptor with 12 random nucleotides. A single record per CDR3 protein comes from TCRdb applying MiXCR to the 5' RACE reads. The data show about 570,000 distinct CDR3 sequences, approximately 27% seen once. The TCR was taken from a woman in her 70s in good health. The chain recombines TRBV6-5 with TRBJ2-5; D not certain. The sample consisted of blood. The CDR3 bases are TGTGCCAGCAGTCGGTTACTCCCCTCCCAAGAGACCCAGTACTTC. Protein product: CASSRLLPSQETQYF.